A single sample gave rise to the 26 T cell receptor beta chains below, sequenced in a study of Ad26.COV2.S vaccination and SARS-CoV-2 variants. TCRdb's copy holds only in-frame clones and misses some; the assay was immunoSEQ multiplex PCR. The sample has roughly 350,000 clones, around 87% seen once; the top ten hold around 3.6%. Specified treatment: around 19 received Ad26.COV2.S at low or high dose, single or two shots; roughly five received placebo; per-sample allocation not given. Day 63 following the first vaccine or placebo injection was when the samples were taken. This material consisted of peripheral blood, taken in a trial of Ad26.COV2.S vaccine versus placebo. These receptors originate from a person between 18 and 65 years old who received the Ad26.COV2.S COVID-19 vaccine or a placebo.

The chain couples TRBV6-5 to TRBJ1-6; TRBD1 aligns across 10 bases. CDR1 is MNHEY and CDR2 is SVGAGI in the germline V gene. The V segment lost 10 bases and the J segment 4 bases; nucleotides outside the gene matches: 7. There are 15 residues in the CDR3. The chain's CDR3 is CATGDRGFYNSPLHF. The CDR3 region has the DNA TGTGCCACCGGGGACAGGGGTTTTTATAATTCACCCCTCCACTTT.

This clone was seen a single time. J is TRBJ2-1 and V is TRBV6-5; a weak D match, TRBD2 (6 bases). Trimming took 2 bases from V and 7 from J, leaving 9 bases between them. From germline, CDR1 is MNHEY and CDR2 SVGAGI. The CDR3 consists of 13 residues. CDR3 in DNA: TGTGCCAGCAGTTACGGAGGGAGTAATGAGCAGTTCTTC. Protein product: CASSYGGSNEQFF.

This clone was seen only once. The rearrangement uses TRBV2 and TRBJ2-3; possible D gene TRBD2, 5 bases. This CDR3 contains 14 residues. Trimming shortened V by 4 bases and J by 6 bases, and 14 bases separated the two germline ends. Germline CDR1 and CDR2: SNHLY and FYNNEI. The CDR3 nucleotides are TGTGCCAGCAGTGCGAGGGAATCTAAGGATACGCAGTATTTT. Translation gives CASSARESKDTQYF. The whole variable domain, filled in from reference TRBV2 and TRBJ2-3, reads EPEVTQTPSHQVTQMGQEVILRCVPISNHLYFYWYRQILGQKVEFLVSFYNNEISEKSEIFDDQFSVERPDGSNFTLKIRSTKLEDSAMYFCASSARESKDTQYFGPGTRLTVL.

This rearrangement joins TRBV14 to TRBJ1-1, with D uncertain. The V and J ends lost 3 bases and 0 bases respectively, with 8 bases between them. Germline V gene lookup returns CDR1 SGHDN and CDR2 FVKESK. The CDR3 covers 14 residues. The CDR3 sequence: CASSHRALNTEAFF. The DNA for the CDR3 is TGTGCCAGCAGCCATCGGGCGCTGAACACTGAAGCTTTCTTT.

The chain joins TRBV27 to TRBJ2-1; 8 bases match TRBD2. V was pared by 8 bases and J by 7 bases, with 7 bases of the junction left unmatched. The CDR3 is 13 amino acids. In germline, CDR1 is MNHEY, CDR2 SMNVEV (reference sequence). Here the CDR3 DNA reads TGTGCCAGCCTAGCGGGCCTGGGGAATGAGCAGTTCTTC. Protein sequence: CASLAGLGNEQFF.

CDR3 in DNA: TGTGCCAGCAGCCAAACGAACACTGAAGCTTTCTTT. Protein sequence: CASSQTNTEAFF. The chain has TRBV6-5 and TRBJ1-1; no clear D. V lost 6 bases and J 1 base, leaving 6 bases between the germline ends. The CDR3 has 12 residues. The germline gives CDR1 MNHEY, CDR2 SVGAGI.

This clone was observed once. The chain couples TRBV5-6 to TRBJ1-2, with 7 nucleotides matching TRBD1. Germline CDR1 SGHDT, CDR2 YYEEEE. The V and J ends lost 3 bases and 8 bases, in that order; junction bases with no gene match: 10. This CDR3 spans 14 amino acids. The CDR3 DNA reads TGTGCCAGCAGCTGGACGGGACAGCGTGGGGGCTACACCTTC. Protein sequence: CASSWTGQRGGYTF. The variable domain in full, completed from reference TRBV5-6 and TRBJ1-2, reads DAGVTQSPTHLIKTRGQQVTLRCSPKSGHDTVSWYQQALGQGPQFIFQYYEEEERQRGNFPDRFSGHQFPNYSSELNVNALLLGDSALYLCASSWTGQRGGYTFGSGTRLTVV.

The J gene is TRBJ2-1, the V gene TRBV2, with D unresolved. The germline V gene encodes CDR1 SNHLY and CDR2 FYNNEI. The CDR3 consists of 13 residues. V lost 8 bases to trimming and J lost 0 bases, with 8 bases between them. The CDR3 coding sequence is TGTGCCAGCGAAGGGTTCTCCTACAATGAGCAGTTCTTC. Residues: CASEGFSYNEQFF. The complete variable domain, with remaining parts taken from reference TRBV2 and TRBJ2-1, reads EPEVTQTPSHQVTQMGQEVILRCVPISNHLYFYWYRQILGQKVEFLVSFYNNEISEKSEIFDDQFSVERPDGSNFTLKIRSTKLEDSAMYFCASEGFSYNEQFFGPGTRLTVL.

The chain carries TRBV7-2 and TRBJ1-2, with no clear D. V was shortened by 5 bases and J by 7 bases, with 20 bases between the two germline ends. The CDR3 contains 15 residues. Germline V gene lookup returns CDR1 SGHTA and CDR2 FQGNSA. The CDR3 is CASSVNVNEAFGYTF. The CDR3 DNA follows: TGTGCCAGCAGCGTCAACGTGAACGAGGCCTTTGGCTACACCTTC.

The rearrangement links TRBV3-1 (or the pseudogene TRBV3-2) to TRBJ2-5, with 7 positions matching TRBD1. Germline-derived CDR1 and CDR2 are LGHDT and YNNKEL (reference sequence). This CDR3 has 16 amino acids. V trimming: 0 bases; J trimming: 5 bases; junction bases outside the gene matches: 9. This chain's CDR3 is CASSQEVTGLTETQYF. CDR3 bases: TGTGCCAGCAGCCAAGAAGTGACAGGGCTAACTGAGACCCAGTACTTC.

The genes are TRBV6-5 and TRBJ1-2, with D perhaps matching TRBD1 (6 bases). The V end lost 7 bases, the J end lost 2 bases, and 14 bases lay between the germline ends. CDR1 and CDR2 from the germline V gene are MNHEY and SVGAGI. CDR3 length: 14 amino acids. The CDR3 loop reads CASTEQGWNYGYTF. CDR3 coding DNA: TGTGCCAGCACCGAGCAGGGGTGGAACTATGGCTACACCTTC.

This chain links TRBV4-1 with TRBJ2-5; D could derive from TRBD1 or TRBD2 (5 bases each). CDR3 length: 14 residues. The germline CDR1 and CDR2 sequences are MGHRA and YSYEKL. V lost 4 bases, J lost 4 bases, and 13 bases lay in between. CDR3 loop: CASSLLGGVETQYF. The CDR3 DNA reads TGCGCCAGCAGCCTCCTTGGGGGTGTAGAGACCCAGTACTTC.

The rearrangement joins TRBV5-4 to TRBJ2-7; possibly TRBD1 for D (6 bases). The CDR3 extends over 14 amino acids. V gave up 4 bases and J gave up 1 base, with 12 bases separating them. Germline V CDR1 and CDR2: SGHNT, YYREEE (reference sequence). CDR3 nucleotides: TGTGCCAGCAGCACCGGACAGTTTTCCTACGAGCAGTACTTC. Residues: CASSTGQFSYEQYF.

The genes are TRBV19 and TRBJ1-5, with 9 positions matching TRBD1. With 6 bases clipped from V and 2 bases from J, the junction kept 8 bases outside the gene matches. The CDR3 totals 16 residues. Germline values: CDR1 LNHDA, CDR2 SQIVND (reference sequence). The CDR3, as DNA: TGTGCCAGTAGGGGACAGGGAGGATTGGGCAATCAGCCCCAGCATTTT. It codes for CASRGQGGLGNQPQHF. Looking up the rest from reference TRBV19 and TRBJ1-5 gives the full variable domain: DGGITQSPKYLFRKEGQNVTLSCEQNLNHDAMYWYRQDPGQGLRLIYYSQIVNDFQKGDIAEGYSVSREKKESFPLTVTSAQKNPTAFYLCASRGQGGLGNQPQHFGDGTRLSIL.

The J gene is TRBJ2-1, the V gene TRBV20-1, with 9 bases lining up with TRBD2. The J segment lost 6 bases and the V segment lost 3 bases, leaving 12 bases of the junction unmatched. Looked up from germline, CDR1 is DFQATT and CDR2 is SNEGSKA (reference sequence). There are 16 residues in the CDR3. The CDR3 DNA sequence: TGCAGTGCTAGTGGGCGGGGGGGCCGAAATAGCAATGAGCAGTTCTTC. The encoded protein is CSASGRGGRNSNEQFF.

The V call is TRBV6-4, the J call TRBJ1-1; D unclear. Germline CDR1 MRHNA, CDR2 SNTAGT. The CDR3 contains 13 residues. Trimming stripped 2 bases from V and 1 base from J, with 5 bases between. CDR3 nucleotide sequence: TGTGCCAGCAGTGACGGGTCGAACACTGAAGCTTTCTTT. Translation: CASSDGSNTEAFF.

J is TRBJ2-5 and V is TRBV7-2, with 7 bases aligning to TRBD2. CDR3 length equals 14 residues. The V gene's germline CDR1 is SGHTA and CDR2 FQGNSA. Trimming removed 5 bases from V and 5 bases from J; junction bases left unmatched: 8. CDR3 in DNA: TGTGCCAGCAGCCCATACGGGGGGTTGGAGACCCAGTACTTC. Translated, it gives CASSPYGGLETQYF.

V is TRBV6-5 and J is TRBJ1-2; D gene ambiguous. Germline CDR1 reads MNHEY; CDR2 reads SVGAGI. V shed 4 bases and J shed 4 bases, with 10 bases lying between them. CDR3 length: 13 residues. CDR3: CASSFGSLYGYTF. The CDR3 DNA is TGTGCCAGCAGTTTCGGCAGCCTCTATGGCTACACCTTC.

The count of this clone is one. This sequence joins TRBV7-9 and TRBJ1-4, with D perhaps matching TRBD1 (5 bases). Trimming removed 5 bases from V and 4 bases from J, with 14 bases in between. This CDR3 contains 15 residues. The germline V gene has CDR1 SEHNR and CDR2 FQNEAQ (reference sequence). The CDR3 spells CASSGGTAGNEKLFF. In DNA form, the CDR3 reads TGTGCCAGCAGCGGAGGGACGGCCGGTAATGAAAAACTGTTTTTT.

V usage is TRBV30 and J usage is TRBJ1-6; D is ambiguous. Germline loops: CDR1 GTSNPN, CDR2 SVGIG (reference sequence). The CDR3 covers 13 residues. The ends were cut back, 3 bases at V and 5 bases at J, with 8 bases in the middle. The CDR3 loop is CAWRQQNNSPLHF. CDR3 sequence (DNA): TGTGCCTGGAGGCAACAGAATAATTCACCCCTCCACTTT.

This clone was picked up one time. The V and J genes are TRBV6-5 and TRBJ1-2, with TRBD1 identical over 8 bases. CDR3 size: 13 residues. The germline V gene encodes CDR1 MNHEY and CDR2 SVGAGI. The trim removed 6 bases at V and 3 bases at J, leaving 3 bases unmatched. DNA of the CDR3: TGTGCCAGCAGAGCACAGGGGGACTATGGCTACACCTTC. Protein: CASRAQGDYGYTF.

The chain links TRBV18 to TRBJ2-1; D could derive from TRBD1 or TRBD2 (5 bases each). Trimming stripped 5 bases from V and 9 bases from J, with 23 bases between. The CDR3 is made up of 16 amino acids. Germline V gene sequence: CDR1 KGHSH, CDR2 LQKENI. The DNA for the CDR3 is TGTGCCAGCTCAGACTCCGCCCCCTCTGTGGGACGTGAGCAGTTCTTC. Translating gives CASSDSAPSVGREQFF.

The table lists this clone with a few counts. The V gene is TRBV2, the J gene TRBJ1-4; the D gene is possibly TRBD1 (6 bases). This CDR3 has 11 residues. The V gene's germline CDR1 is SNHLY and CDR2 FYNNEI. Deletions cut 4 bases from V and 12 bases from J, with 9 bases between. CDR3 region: CASSGDRQLFF. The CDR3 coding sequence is TGTGCCAGCAGTGGAGACAGGCAACTGTTTTTT.

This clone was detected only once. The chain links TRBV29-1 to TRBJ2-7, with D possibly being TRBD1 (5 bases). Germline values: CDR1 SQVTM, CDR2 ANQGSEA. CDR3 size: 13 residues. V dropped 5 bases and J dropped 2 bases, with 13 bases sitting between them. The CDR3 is CSVRDSYPYEQYF. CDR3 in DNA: TGCAGCGTTAGAGACAGCTATCCCTACGAGCAGTACTTC.

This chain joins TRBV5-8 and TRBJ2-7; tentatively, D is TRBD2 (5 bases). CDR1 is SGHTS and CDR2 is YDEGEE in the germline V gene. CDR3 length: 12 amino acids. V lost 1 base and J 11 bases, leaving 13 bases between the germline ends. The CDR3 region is CASSLSGWEKYF. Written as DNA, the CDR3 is TGTGCCAGCAGCTTGTCGGGGTGGGAAAAGTACTTC.

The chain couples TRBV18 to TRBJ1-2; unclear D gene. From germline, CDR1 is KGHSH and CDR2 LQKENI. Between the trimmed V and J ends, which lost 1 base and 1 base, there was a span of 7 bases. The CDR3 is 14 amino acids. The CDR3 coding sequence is TGTGCCAGCTCACCACGAAGAGATAACTATGGCTACACCTTC. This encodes CASSPRRDNYGYTF.